These T cell receptor beta chains were read from a single sample in a study of graft-versus-host responses after intestinal transplantation. Only in-frame clones appear in the TCRdb table, and some are missing; sequencing was by immunoSEQ multiplex PCR. The sample has around 23,000 clones, 80% to 95% seen once. The material was PBMCs, obtained 18 days after transplant. The receptors were sampled from a human patient who received an intestinal transplant, so some T cells may come from the graft donor. CDR3s include the opening cysteine and the closing phenylalanine or tryptophan. Each record gives: V gene, clone size, J gene, D gene, CDR3 DNA, CDR3 protein. D genes are given only for firm matches. Clone size, where shown, is once, few, many, or a class for clones that have expanded.

v_call: TRBV13
clone_size: once
j_call: TRBJ2-1
d_call: TRBD2
cdr3_nt: TGTGCCAGCAGCTTAAGGTTCGGGGGACTACACAATGAGCAGTTCTTC
cdr3_aa: CASSLRFGGLHNEQFF

v_call: TRBV7-9
clone_size: NA
j_call: TRBJ2-1
d_call: TRBD2
cdr3_nt: TGTGCCAGCACTCAGACTAGCCCCTACAATGAGCAGTTCTTC
cdr3_aa: CASTQTSPYNEQFF

v_call: TRBV5-1
clone_size: NA
j_call: TRBJ1-2
d_call: NA
cdr3_nt: TGCGCCAGCAGCGGAACGGTTCGAAAGACCTATGGCTACACCTTC
cdr3_aa: CASSGTVRKTYGYTF

v_call: TRBV2
clone_size: NA
j_call: TRBJ1-6
d_call: NA
cdr3_nt: TGTGCCAGCAGTGTTTTAGTGGGTTTGGATTCACCCCTCCACTTT
cdr3_aa: CASSVLVGLDSPLHF

v_call: TRBV6-5
clone_size: NA
j_call: TRBJ1-5
d_call: TRBD1
cdr3_nt: TGTGCCAGCAGTATGACAGGGTCGGGTCAGCCCCAGCATTTT
cdr3_aa: CASSMTGSGQPQHF

v_call: TRBV7-8
clone_size: once
j_call: TRBJ2-3
d_call: TRBD1
cdr3_nt: TGTGCCAGCAGCTTAGGATTGTTGGGACAGGGGGCGGATACGCAGTATTTT
cdr3_aa: CASSLGLLGQGADTQYF

v_call: TRBV9
clone_size: NA
j_call: TRBJ2-5
d_call: NA
cdr3_nt: TGTGCCAGCAGCGTAGAGCAGGCGGAGACCCAGTACTTC
cdr3_aa: CASSVEQAETQYF

v_call: TRBV27
clone_size: NA
j_call: TRBJ1-1
d_call: NA
cdr3_nt: TGTGCCAGCAGTTCCCCACCCTTAAACACTGAAGCTTTCTTT
cdr3_aa: CASSSPPLNTEAFF

v_call: TRBV6-1
clone_size: NA
j_call: TRBJ1-1
d_call: TRBD1
cdr3_nt: TGTGCCAGCAGTGAAGCGGGGACAGGGGGATCTGAAGCTTTCTTT
cdr3_aa: CASSEAGTGGSEAFF

v_call: TRBV7-9
clone_size: once
j_call: TRBJ2-7
d_call: NA
cdr3_nt: TGTGCCAGCAGCCCGCCGGGGCGCTACGAGCAGTACTTC
cdr3_aa: CASSPPGRYEQYF

v_call: TRBV4-1
clone_size: NA
j_call: TRBJ2-4
d_call: NA
cdr3_nt: TGCGCCAGCAGCCAAGACTACCCGAGTCTAGCCAAAAACATTCAGTACTTC
cdr3_aa: CASSQDYPSLAKNIQYF

v_call: TRBV7-9
clone_size: NA
j_call: TRBJ1-5
d_call: TRBD1
cdr3_nt: TGTGCCAGCAGCTCGGACAGGGGTGATCAGCCCCAGCATTTT
cdr3_aa: CASSSDRGDQPQHF

v_call: TRBV11-2
clone_size: NA
j_call: TRBJ2-7
d_call: TRBD2
cdr3_nt: TGTGCCAGCAAGCTGGCCAGCGGGGGGGCCTACGAGCAGTACTTC
cdr3_aa: CASKLASGGAYEQYF

v_call: TRBV4-2
clone_size: NA
j_call: TRBJ1-2
d_call: NA
cdr3_nt: TGTGCCAGCACCGAAATCATGGGGAACTATGGCTACACCTTC
cdr3_aa: CASTEIMGNYGYTF

v_call: TRBV4-1
clone_size: once
j_call: TRBJ2-7
d_call: TRBD1
cdr3_nt: TGCGCCAGCAGCCCCTTACCGGGACAGGGGGCCTACGAGCAGTACTTC
cdr3_aa: CASSPLPGQGAYEQYF

v_call: TRBV4-2
clone_size: NA
j_call: TRBJ1-1
d_call: NA
cdr3_nt: TGTGCCAGCAGCCATCTTAAGAACACTGAAGCTTTCTTT
cdr3_aa: CASSHLKNTEAFF

v_call: TRBV27
clone_size: once
j_call: TRBJ2-5
d_call: TRBD2
cdr3_nt: TGTGCCAGCAGTCCGGGACTAGCGGGGGACCAAGAGACCCAGTACTTC
cdr3_aa: CASSPGLAGDQETQYF

v_call: TRBV19
clone_size: few
j_call: TRBJ2-7
d_call: TRBD2
cdr3_nt: TGTGCCAGTAGTACCGGGACTAGCTACGAGCAGTACTTC
cdr3_aa: CASSTGTSYEQYF

v_call: TRBV5-1
clone_size: NA
j_call: TRBJ1-1
d_call: NA
cdr3_nt: TGCGCCAGCAGCTCAGGCATATCGGGGTGGGACACTGAAGCTTTCTTT
cdr3_aa: CASSSGISGWDTEAFF

v_call: TRBV6-6
clone_size: NA
j_call: TRBJ1-6
d_call: NA
cdr3_nt: TGTGCCAGCAGTTACCGACGTGACGGTAATTCACCCCTCCACTTT
cdr3_aa: CASSYRRDGNSPLHF

v_call: TRBV4-1
clone_size: NA
j_call: TRBJ1-1
d_call: NA
cdr3_nt: TGCGCCAGCAGCCACAGACAAAACACTGAAGCTTTCTTT
cdr3_aa: CASSHRQNTEAFF

v_call: TRBV6-6
clone_size: NA
j_call: TRBJ2-2
d_call: NA
cdr3_nt: TGTGCCAGTTGTGGGGGGCCCCTTACCGGGGAGCTGTTTTTT
cdr3_aa: CASCGGPLTGELFF

v_call: TRBV6-4
clone_size: NA
j_call: TRBJ2-5
d_call: TRBD2
cdr3_nt: TGTGCCAGCAGTCCGCTTAGCGGGGGTCCCCGAGGAGAGACCCAGTACTTC
cdr3_aa: CASSPLSGGPRGETQYF

v_call: TRBV2
clone_size: NA
j_call: TRBJ1-3
d_call: NA
cdr3_nt: TGTGCCAGCAGTGAAGCCAGCGACTCCTCTGGAAACACCATATATTTT
cdr3_aa: CASSEASDSSGNTIYF

v_call: TRBV30
clone_size: NA
j_call: TRBJ2-5
d_call: NA
cdr3_nt: TGTGCCTGGAGTCCGGCGGGGCTAGCTTCCGGAGAGACCCAGTACTTC
cdr3_aa: CAWSPAGLASGETQYF

v_call: TRBV11-2
clone_size: NA
j_call: TRBJ1-1
d_call: NA
cdr3_nt: TGTGCCAGCAGCTTCGAATGGAACACTGAAGCTTTCTTT
cdr3_aa: CASSFEWNTEAFF

v_call: TRBV6-5
clone_size: NA
j_call: TRBJ2-3
d_call: TRBD2
cdr3_nt: TGTGCCAGCAGGACCACTAGCGGGAGCACAGATACGCAGTATTTT
cdr3_aa: CASRTTSGSTDTQYF

v_call: TRBV19
clone_size: few
j_call: TRBJ2-7
d_call: TRBD1
cdr3_nt: TGTGCCAGTAGTCACACTCCGGGACAGGGCGCCTACGAGCAGTACTTC
cdr3_aa: CASSHTPGQGAYEQYF

v_call: TRBV4-1
clone_size: NA
j_call: TRBJ2-3
d_call: TRBD2
cdr3_nt: TGCGCCAGCAGCCAAGATGCCAGGCTAGCGGGGGGGCCTACAGATACGCAGTATTTT
cdr3_aa: CASSQDARLAGGPTDTQYF

v_call: TRBV9
clone_size: NA
j_call: TRBJ1-4
d_call: TRBD1
cdr3_nt: TGTGCCAGCAGCGGGGGACAGGGGTTTCAAAAACTGTTTTTT
cdr3_aa: CASSGGQGFQKLFF

v_call: TRBV27
clone_size: NA
j_call: TRBJ2-5
d_call: NA
cdr3_nt: TGTGCCAGCAGTTTAGGGGAGACCCAGTACTTC
cdr3_aa: CASSLGETQYF

v_call: TRBV5-5
clone_size: once
j_call: TRBJ1-2
d_call: NA
cdr3_nt: TGTGCCAGCAGCCCGGGGAAGGGGGAGGGTTCAGTCTATGGCTACACCTTC
cdr3_aa: CASSPGKGEGSVYGYTF

v_call: TRBV10-2
clone_size: once
j_call: TRBJ2-2
d_call: NA
cdr3_nt: TGCGCCAGCAGCTCAGCGAACAAACTCTCCACCGGGGAGCTGTTTTTT
cdr3_aa: CASSSANKLSTGELFF

v_call: TRBV30
clone_size: NA
j_call: TRBJ1-2
d_call: NA
cdr3_nt: TGTGCCTGGACCCGGGACAAACATTCCTATGGCTACACCTTC
cdr3_aa: CAWTRDKHSYGYTF

v_call: TRBV27
clone_size: NA
j_call: TRBJ2-1
d_call: NA
cdr3_nt: TGTGCCAGCAGTCCTGGGATTAAGGAGTTCTTC
cdr3_aa: CASSPGIKEFF

v_call: TRBV5-1
clone_size: NA
j_call: TRBJ2-7
d_call: TRBD1
cdr3_nt: TGCGCCAGCAGCCGGGACAGGTCCTACGAGCAGTACTTC
cdr3_aa: CASSRDRSYEQYF

v_call: TRBV4-2
clone_size: NA
j_call: TRBJ2-1
d_call: TRBD1
cdr3_nt: TGTGCCACAGGGAGGGGACAGGGAGAGGATAATGAGCAGTTCTTC
cdr3_aa: CATGRGQGEDNEQFF

v_call: TRBV6-6
clone_size: NA
j_call: TRBJ1-1
d_call: TRBD1
cdr3_nt: TGTGCCAGCAGCACCGACAGGGCGTGGACTGAAGCTTTCTTT
cdr3_aa: CASSTDRAWTEAFF

v_call: TRBV27
clone_size: NA
j_call: TRBJ1-1
d_call: NA
cdr3_nt: TGTGCCAGCAGTCCCATCGAGAACACTGAAGCTTTCTTT
cdr3_aa: CASSPIENTEAFF

v_call: TRBV5-4
clone_size: NA
j_call: TRBJ2-1
d_call: NA
cdr3_nt: TGTGCCAGCAGCTGGCAGGGAGGTGAGCAGTTCTTC
cdr3_aa: CASSWQGGEQFF

v_call: TRBV6-5
clone_size: NA
j_call: TRBJ1-1
d_call: NA
cdr3_nt: TGTGCCAGCAGTTACTCGATTGGGGGTAGGGTCGCTGAAGCTTTCTTT
cdr3_aa: CASSYSIGGRVAEAFF

v_call: TRBV19
clone_size: NA
j_call: TRBJ1-1
d_call: NA
cdr3_nt: TGTGCCAGTAGTATAGGAGGAGCGGGCACTGAAGCTTTCTTT
cdr3_aa: CASSIGGAGTEAFF

v_call: TRBV2
clone_size: NA
j_call: TRBJ2-1
d_call: TRBD2
cdr3_nt: TGTGCCAGCATAGCGGGGCCCGCGGAAATCCCCCTATACAATGAGCAGTTCTTC
cdr3_aa: CASIAGPAEIPLYNEQFF

v_call: TRBV27
clone_size: NA
j_call: TRBJ1-2
d_call: NA
cdr3_nt: TGTGCCAGCAGCGGATTTTTCGGCGGTGACTATGGCTACACCTTC
cdr3_aa: CASSGFFGGDYGYTF

v_call: TRBV4-1
clone_size: NA
j_call: TRBJ2-5
d_call: TRBD1
cdr3_nt: TGCGCCAGCAGCCAGATAGGACAGGGACCGCAAGAGACCCAGTACTTC
cdr3_aa: CASSQIGQGPQETQYF

v_call: TRBV6-1
clone_size: NA
j_call: TRBJ1-1
d_call: TRBD1
cdr3_nt: TGTGCCAGCAGTGAAGACCGACAGGGATGGAGGTACACTGAAGCTTTCTTT
cdr3_aa: CASSEDRQGWRYTEAFF

v_call: TRBV9
clone_size: NA
j_call: TRBJ2-3
d_call: NA
cdr3_nt: TGTGCCAGCAGCGGGGGCGAGGGGGATACGCAGTATTTT
cdr3_aa: CASSGGEGDTQYF

v_call: TRBV5-1
clone_size: NA
j_call: TRBJ1-2
d_call: NA
cdr3_nt: TGCGCCAGCAGCTTGGGCAGAGAACACTATGGCTACACCTTC
cdr3_aa: CASSLGREHYGYTF

v_call: TRBV7-9
clone_size: NA
j_call: TRBJ2-7
d_call: NA
cdr3_nt: TGTGCCAGCAGCTTAGAGAGGGGAGGTCCCCACGAGCAGTACTTC
cdr3_aa: CASSLERGGPHEQYF

v_call: TRBV9
clone_size: few
j_call: TRBJ2-3
d_call: NA
cdr3_nt: TGTGCCAGCAGCGTGCAGGGGAACACAGATACGCAGTATTTT
cdr3_aa: CASSVQGNTDTQYF

v_call: TRBV29-1
clone_size: NA
j_call: TRBJ2-5
d_call: TRBD1
cdr3_nt: TGCAGCGCCGCCGGGACAGGGAGGGAGACCCAGTACTTC
cdr3_aa: CSAAGTGRETQYF

v_call: TRBV27
clone_size: NA
j_call: TRBJ1-1
d_call: TRBD1
cdr3_nt: TGTGCCAGCACCCCGGGACAGGGAAAGGGTGCCGCTGAAGCTTTCTTT
cdr3_aa: CASTPGQGKGAAEAFF

v_call: TRBV4-1
clone_size: NA
j_call: TRBJ1-1
d_call: TRBD1
cdr3_nt: TGCGCCAGCAGCCAAGTTTTGGGACAGGAGAACACTGAAGCTTTCTTT
cdr3_aa: CASSQVLGQENTEAFF

v_call: TRBV10-1
clone_size: NA
j_call: TRBJ1-1
d_call: NA
cdr3_nt: TGCGCCAGCAGTGAAGGTGGCGGAAACACTGAAGCTTTCTTT
cdr3_aa: CASSEGGGNTEAFF

v_call: TRBV6-5
clone_size: NA
j_call: TRBJ1-5
d_call: NA
cdr3_nt: TGTGCCAGCAGTTACGGGGCGGGGGAGCCCCAGCATTTT
cdr3_aa: CASSYGAGEPQHF

v_call: TRBV9
clone_size: once
j_call: TRBJ2-5
d_call: TRBD2
cdr3_nt: TGTGCCAGCAGCGCTGGACTAGCGGGGTTGGTTGAGACCCAGTACTTC
cdr3_aa: CASSAGLAGLVETQYF

v_call: TRBV19
clone_size: few
j_call: TRBJ2-7
d_call: NA
cdr3_nt: TGTGCCAGTAGTCCTTACGGGGGCAACTACGAGCAGTACTTC
cdr3_aa: CASSPYGGNYEQYF

v_call: TRBV11-2
clone_size: NA
j_call: TRBJ2-7
d_call: NA
cdr3_nt: TGTGCCAGCAGCTTAATACCCTTAAGCTCCTACGAGCAGTACTTC
cdr3_aa: CASSLIPLSSYEQYF

v_call: TRBV27
clone_size: once
j_call: TRBJ2-1
d_call: NA
cdr3_nt: TGTGCCAGCAGTTTATCGGGACGTCGGTCCTCCTACAATGAGCAGTTCTTC
cdr3_aa: CASSLSGRRSSYNEQFF

v_call: TRBV18
clone_size: NA
j_call: TRBJ2-4
d_call: NA
cdr3_nt: TGTGCCAGCTCACCCGTCCCCAGGGCGGTTAAAAACATTCAGTACTTC
cdr3_aa: CASSPVPRAVKNIQYF